One and the same sample provided the 10 T cell receptor beta chains below, sequenced in a study of T cell responses to AZD1222 COVID-19 vaccine (dated by TCRdb to the early 2020s). Read against the paper, the sample's time point label means: baseline before first vaccination. Libraries came from the immunoSEQ multiplex PCR assay. TCRdb's version of the immuneACCESS table is confined to in-frame rearrangements and falls short of the full clone set. An unresolved V gene accounts for under half of the shortfall where checked; the remainder is of unknown origin. The sample table records around 99,000 clones; about nine tenths of these occur just once. The top ten hold roughly 5% of the sample. The sample consisted of peripheral blood, taken on day 0 of AZD1222 vaccination. These receptors all come from an adult in good health.

This chain links TRBV5-3 with TRBJ2-1; possible D gene TRBD1, 9 bases. TRBV5-3 is known as an ORF, though its function is uncertain. Trimming left V 2 bases short and J 9 bases short, with 30 bases between. The CDR3 runs to 19 residues. The CDR3 protein is CARSLQTGGPGLGSAEQFF. The DNA for the CDR3 is TGTGCCAGAAGCTTACAGACAGGGGGACCGGGACTAGGGTCGGCTGAGCAGTTCTTC.

V gene TRBV27 combines with J gene TRBJ1-5; possible D gene TRBD1, 6 bases. The CDR3 length is 16 residues. Trimming took 4 bases from V and 2 from J, leaving 15 bases between them. Germline V lookup: CDR1 MNHEY, CDR2 SMNVEV (reference sequence). In DNA form, the CDR3 reads TGTGCCAGCAGTTCCTACCGGGACACGGGCAATCAGCCCCAGCATTTT. As protein: CASSSYRDTGNQPQHF.

The chain recombines TRBV28 with TRBJ2-3, with TRBD1 matching 8 bases. J lost 6 bases, V lost 4 bases, and 21 bases had no gene match. Germline-derived CDR1 and CDR2 are MDHEN and SYDVKM. The CDR3 extends over 19 amino acids. CDR3 amino acids: CASSSRTGMGGQTGDTQYF. The DNA for the CDR3 is TGTGCCAGCAGTTCCCGGACAGGGATGGGGGGACAAACAGGGGATACGCAGTATTTT.

This sequence joins TRBV5-1 and TRBJ1-5; 8 bases are a match to TRBD1. CDR1 SGHRS and CDR2 YFSETQ come from the germline V gene. The V segment lost 0 bases and the J segment 4 bases; nucleotides outside the gene matches: 0. This CDR3 is built from 14 residues. The DNA for the CDR3 is TGCGCCAGCAGCTTGGGGACAGGGAATCAGCCCCAGCATTTT. Its protein product is CASSLGTGNQPQHF.

V is TRBV28 and J is TRBJ2-6; either TRBD1 or TRBD2 may supply D (6 bases each). Deletions cut 1 base from V and 2 bases from J, with 15 bases between. The CDR3 is 18 residues long. From germline, CDR1 is MDHEN and CDR2 SYDVKM. The CDR3 sequence: CASSLFFKGEAGANVLTF. The CDR3 DNA follows: TGTGCCAGCAGTTTATTTTTCAAGGGGGAGGCTGGGGCCAACGTCCTGACTTTC. The variable domain in full, with the rest retrieved from reference TRBV28 and TRBJ2-6, is DVKVTQSSRYLVKRTGEKVFLECVQDMDHENMFWYRQDPGLGLRLIYFSYDVKMKEKGDIPEGYSVSREKKERFSLILESASTNQTSMYLCASSLFFKGEAGANVLTFGAGSRLTVL.

The V and J genes are TRBV7-2 and TRBJ2-5, with D tentatively TRBD2 (5 bases). V lost 7 bases and J 0 bases, leaving 12 bases between the germline ends. This CDR3 region has 14 residues. From germline, CDR1 is SGHTA and CDR2 FQGNSA. The CDR3 protein is CASTSGAHQETQYF. The CDR3 DNA is TGTGCCAGCACGAGCGGAGCGCACCAAGAGACCCAGTACTTC.

This clone occurred once. This chain connects TRBV5-6 to TRBJ2-7; 10 bases fit TRBD2. Trimming took 5 bases from V and 5 from J; bases not matched to a gene: 10. The CDR3 runs to 15 residues. The germline V gene has CDR1 SGHDT and CDR2 YYEEEE. CDR3 coding DNA: TGTGCCAGCAGGACAAGCGGGGGGGCCGTCAACGAGCAGTACTTC. Its protein product is CASRTSGGAVNEQYF.

This chain connects TRBV7-6 to TRBJ2-4, with 9 bases lining up with TRBD1. Per the germline V gene, CDR1 is SGHVS and CDR2 is FNYEAQ. CDR3 length: 16 residues. After removal of 5 bases from V and 8 bases from J, the junction contained 13 bases not matched to a gene. For the CDR3, the DNA is TGTGCCAGCAGCCCCCAGTTGGGGACAGGGTGGGACATTCAGTACTTC. Amino acids: CASSPQLGTGWDIQYF. The full variable domain, completed using reference TRBV7-6 and TRBJ2-4, is GAGVSQSPRYKVTKRGQDVALRCDPISGHVSLYWYRQALGQGPEFLTYFNYEAQQDKSGLPNDRFSAERPEGSISTLTIQRTEQRDSAMYRCASSPQLGTGWDIQYFGAGTRLSVL.

This clone was detected only a few times. The chain employs TRBV7-9 and TRBJ2-2, with 8 bases matching TRBD2. The CDR3 has 16 amino acids. The germline gives CDR1 SEHNR, CDR2 FQNEAQ (reference sequence). V lost 5 bases to trimming and J lost 3 bases; unmatched junction nucleotides: 8. CDR3 nucleotide sequence: TGTGCCAGCAGCCCCCGGGGACTAGTCGACACCGGGGAGCTGTTTTTT. Protein: CASSPRGLVDTGELFF.

The V gene is TRBV12-3 or TRBV12-4, the J gene TRBJ1-6; the D is unclear. This CDR3 contains 13 residues. V gave up 6 bases and J gave up 10 bases, with 13 bases separating them. The CDR3 spells CASSSGQPSPLHF. The CDR3 DNA is TGTGCCAGCAGCTCAGGTCAGCCATCACCCCTCCACTTT.